The 26 T cell receptor beta chains below were found in one sample sequenced in a study of vaccination and CD4 T cells after COVID-19. Treatment in this sample: approximately nine-day PBMC culture with coronavirus spike peptide pools or control peptides (ViraFEST assay). Sequencing of DNA taken from cultured CD4+ T cells relied on the Oncomine TCR Beta short-read assay. In TCRdb, the PCR reads were re-called with MiXCR into one record per CDR3 protein. The sample has approximately 9,800 distinct CDR3 sequences, approximately 64% seen once. Antigens for these TCRs are unknown. Material for sequencing was CD4+ T cells from blood, cultured in vitro. The receptors come from a human donor who had recovered from COVID-19.

The chain links TRBV19 to TRBJ1-5, with TRBD1 as a possible D gene (5 bases). This CDR3 is 15 amino acids long. The V gene lost 5 bases and the J gene lost 2 bases, with 13 bases spanning the gap. Germline CDR1 is LNHDA and CDR2 is SQIVND (reference sequence). The CDR3 region is CASSLTGAGNQPQHF. The CDR3 bases are TGTGCCAGTAGTCTAACCGGGGCGGGCAATCAGCCCCAGCATTTT. The entire variable domain, with the rest obtained from reference TRBV19 and TRBJ1-5, is as follows: DGGITQSPKYLFRKEGQNVTLSCEQNLNHDAMYWYRQDPGQGLRLIYYSQIVNDFQKGDIAEGYSVSREKKESFPLTVTSAQKNPTAFYLCASSLTGAGNQPQHFGDGTRLSIL.

The sample holds one count of this clonotype. The chain recombines TRBV7-2 with TRBJ1-2; maybe TRBD1 (5 bases). The length of the CDR3 is 13 residues. The germline V gene encodes CDR1 SGHTA and CDR2 FQGNSA. Trimming removed 3 bases at V and 5 bases at J, with 10 bases between. The CDR3 DNA reads as TGTGCCAGCAGCTTTGGGACTGAGTATGGCTACACCTTC. Amino acid sequence: CASSFGTEYGYTF.

CDR3 sequence reads: CASSLRLAGLAGELFF. The CDR3 DNA reads as TGTGCCAGCAGCCTCCGACTAGCGGGGTTGGCCGGGGAGCTGTTTTTT. The chain couples TRBV7-2 to TRBJ2-2; 11 nucleotides agree with TRBD2. CDR1 is SGHTA, CDR2 FQGNSA, per germline. This CDR3 is 16 amino acids long. The junction had 8 bases not matched to a gene; V was cut back by 5 bases and J by 6 bases.

The J gene is TRBJ2-5, the V gene TRBV11-2, with a tentative D call TRBD2 (6 bases). The CDR3 runs 12 residues. V lost 7 bases, J lost 3 bases, and 9 bases lay in between. The germline V gene has CDR1 SGHAT and CDR2 FQNNGV. The CDR3: CASTAGKETQYF. The CDR3 DNA is TGTGCCAGCACCGCGGGAAAAGAGACCCAGTACTTC.

The CDR3 loop is CSASRRGGLYEQYF. The CDR3 DNA sequence: TGCAGTGCTAGTAGGCGGGGGGGCCTCTACGAGCAGTACTTC. This chain joins TRBV20-1 and TRBJ2-7, with 9 positions matching TRBD2. Germline V CDR1 and CDR2: DFQATT, SNEGSKA (reference sequence). Losses at the gene ends were 3 bases for V and 3 bases for J; bases not matched to a gene: 6. This CDR3 comprises 14 residues.

The gene calls are TRBV20-1 and TRBJ1-1; 7 nucleotides line up with TRBD1. The J segment lost 4 bases and the V segment lost 0 bases, leaving 5 bases of the junction unmatched. The CDR3 consists of 14 residues. Per germline, CDR1 DFQATT and CDR2 SNEGSKA (reference sequence). The CDR3 DNA follows: TGCAGTGCTAGAGATGGGGGACAGAGCACTGAAGCTTTCTTT. Its translation: CSARDGGQSTEAFF.

This clonotype is labeled as hyperexpanded. The genes are TRBV2 and TRBJ2-7; TRBD2 aligns across 13 bases. Germline V gene lookup returns CDR1 SNHLY and CDR2 FYNNEI. Trimming cost V 11 bases and J 7 bases; bases outside gene matches: 8. The CDR3 is 13 residues long. The CDR3 sequence: CAEGGLAGREQYF. The CDR3 DNA is TGTGCCGAGGGGGGACTAGCGGGACGGGAGCAGTACTTC.

This clonotype has only a few counts. The rearrangement links TRBV20-1 to TRBJ2-5; no reliable D call. Germline CDR1 is DFQATT and CDR2 is SNEGSKA (reference sequence). This CDR3 is 12 amino acids long. V lost 8 bases and J lost 4, with 14 bases in between. The CDR3 here is CSFRPPGETQYF. The CDR3, as DNA: TGCAGTTTCAGGCCCCCAGGAGAGACCCAGTACTTC.

The V call is TRBV20-1, the J call TRBJ1-1, with D possibly TRBD1 on 6 matching bases. CDR1 DFQATT and CDR2 SNEGSKA come from the germline V gene (reference sequence). V gave up 0 bases and J gave up 1 base, with 12 bases separating them. The CDR3 loop spans 15 amino acids. Written as DNA, the CDR3 is TGCAGTGCTAGAGATAGGGGGATGGCGAACACTGAAGCTTTCTTT. It specifies CSARDRGMANTEAFF.

The rearrangement links TRBV11-3 to TRBJ1-1, with D unclear. This CDR3 has 12 residues. Deletions cut 3 bases from V and 3 bases from J, with 5 bases between. From germline, CDR1 is SGHNT and CDR2 YENEEA. The chain's CDR3 is CASSFSHTEAFF. The DNA for the CDR3 is TGTGCCAGCAGCTTCTCCCACACTGAAGCTTTCTTT.

The chain combines TRBV28 with TRBJ1-5; possibly TRBD1 for D (5 bases). This CDR3 comprises 14 residues. Germline CDR1 reads MDHEN; CDR2 reads SYDVKM. V gave up 6 bases and J gave up 1 base, with 10 bases separating them. CDR3 residues: CASSPGWSNQPQHF. The CDR3 DNA sequence: TGTGCCAGCAGCCCAGGGTGGAGCAATCAGCCCCAGCATTTT.

The V and J genes are TRBV7-3 and TRBJ2-3; tentatively, D is TRBD2 (5 bases). CDR3 size: 13 residues. Trimming cost V 2 bases and J 4 bases, with 7 bases left between them. Germline V gene sequence: CDR1 SGHTA, CDR2 FQGTGA. The CDR3 loop is CASSLGGADTQYF. In nucleotides, the CDR3 is TGTGCCAGCAGCTTAGGAGGAGCAGATACGCAGTATTTT.

The chain uses TRBV20-1 and TRBJ2-5, with TRBD2 as a possible D gene (6 bases). This CDR3 comprises 12 residues. The ends were cut back, 4 bases at V and 3 bases at J, with 9 bases in the middle. The germline CDR1 and CDR2 sequences are DFQATT and SNEGSKA (reference sequence). The CDR3 is CSAIQREETQYF. CDR3 nucleotide sequence: TGCAGTGCTATTCAGCGGGAAGAGACCCAGTACTTC.

This chain joins TRBV11-2 and TRBJ2-2; 7 bases line up with TRBD1. The germline V gene has CDR1 SGHAT and CDR2 FQNNGV. CDR3 size: 15 residues. V lost 4 bases, J lost 4 bases, and 6 bases stayed unmatched. CDR3 nucleotide sequence: TGTGCCAGCAGCTCCCCGACAGGGATCACCGGGGAGCTGTTTTTT. Protein: CASSSPTGITGELFF.

This clonotype was counted between two and nine times. The rearrangement joins TRBV27 to TRBJ2-1; no clear D. CDR1 is MNHEY and CDR2 is SMNVEV in the germline V gene (reference sequence). V shed 5 bases and J shed 7 bases, with 6 bases lying between them. The CDR3 totals 11 residues. The CDR3 DNA follows: TGTGCCAGCAGTGTCCAGAATGAGCAGTTCTTC. Amino acid sequence: CASSVQNEQFF.

CDR3 coding DNA: TGTGCCTGGGCCCCCCTGGACTCGTTGAACACTGAAGCTTTCTTT. Translating it yields CAWAPLDSLNTEAFF. The J gene is TRBJ1-1, the V gene TRBV30; D is undetermined. Germline CDR1 reads GTSNPN; CDR2 reads SVGIG (reference sequence). CDR3 size: 15 residues. V lost 5 bases to trimming and J lost 0 bases, with 16 bases between them.

V is TRBV6-5 and J is TRBJ1-1; 9 positions agree with TRBD1. Germline V gene lookup returns CDR1 MNHEY and CDR2 SVGAGI. The CDR3 totals 15 residues. V was pared by 7 bases and J by 0 bases, with 6 bases of the junction left unmatched. The CDR3 DNA reads TGTGCCAGCAATTATCACAGGGGGCTGAACACTGAAGCTTTCTTT. Translating gives CASNYHRGLNTEAFF.

This chain connects TRBV6-1 to TRBJ2-7; 7 positions match TRBD1. With 6 bases clipped from V and 0 bases from J, the junction kept 14 bases outside the gene matches. In germline, CDR1 is MNHNS, CDR2 SASEGT. The CDR3 contains 17 residues. For the CDR3, the DNA is TGTGCCAGCAGAGACAGGGCGTGGGGCGCCAGCTCCTACGAGCAGTACTTC. Protein: CASRDRAWGASSYEQYF.

The CDR3 region is CASSVMRGSEQYF. In nucleotides, the CDR3 is TGTGCCAGCAGTGTCATGCGGGGGTCCGAGCAGTACTTC. The V and J genes are TRBV2 and TRBJ2-7, with 7 bases that match TRBD2. The J segment lost 6 bases and the V segment lost 4 bases, leaving 6 bases of the junction unmatched. CDR3 length: 13 residues. The germline gives CDR1 SNHLY, CDR2 FYNNEI.

This rearrangement joins TRBV19 to TRBJ2-2; a possible D gene is TRBD1 (7 bases). CDR1 is LNHDA, CDR2 SQIVND, per germline (reference sequence). The germline V and J ends were trimmed by 5 bases and 4 bases, with 14 bases remaining between them. The CDR3 spans 15 residues. The CDR3 DNA reads as TGTGCCAGTAGTTCTAGACAGGGAGGCACCGGGGAGCTGTTTTTT. It is translated as CASSSRQGGTGELFF.

This sequence joins TRBV6-1 and TRBJ2-1; tentatively, D is TRBD1 or TRBD2 (6 bases each). The V gene's germline CDR1 is MNHNS and CDR2 SASEGT. The CDR3 runs to 17 residues. The V gene lost 4 bases and the J gene lost 9 bases, with 25 bases spanning the gap. The CDR3 region is CASSGKLARVGGTEQFF. For the CDR3, the DNA is TGTGCCAGCAGTGGCAAACTAGCTAGGGTCGGGGGCACTGAGCAGTTCTTC.

The chain has TRBV19 and TRBJ1-6, with 8 bases identical to TRBD1. Germline loops: CDR1 LNHDA, CDR2 SQIVND (reference sequence). The CDR3 spans 13 residues. V lost 4 bases, J lost 15 bases, and 8 bases stayed unmatched. This chain's CDR3 is CASSTQRQGILHF. The CDR3 DNA sequence: TGTGCCAGTAGTACCCAAAGACAGGGGATCCTCCACTTT.

This chain connects TRBV11-3 to TRBJ1-1; D is unresolved. This CDR3 is built from 16 residues. Between the trimmed V and J ends, which lost 1 base and 1 base, there was a span of 13 bases. The germline V gene encodes CDR1 SGHNT and CDR2 YENEEA. This chain's CDR3 is CASSLALLTPNTEAFF. The CDR3 DNA reads as TGTGCCAGCAGCTTAGCCCTCCTGACACCGAACACTGAAGCTTTCTTT. Supplemented by reference TRBV11-3 and TRBJ1-1, the full variable domain reads EAGVVQSPRYKIIEKKQPVAFWCNPISGHNTLYWYLQNLGQGPELLIRYENEEAVDDSQLPKDRFSAERLKGVDSTLKIQPAELGDSAVYLCASSLALLTPNTEAFFGQGTRLTVV.

This chain connects TRBV20-1 to TRBJ2-5; D may correspond to TRBD1 or TRBD2 (5 bases each). This CDR3 has 12 amino acids. V was trimmed by 4 bases and J by 5 bases, leaving 11 bases between them. CDR1 is DFQATT, CDR2 SNEGSKA, per germline (reference sequence). The CDR3 region is CSATGGEETQYF. In nucleotides, the CDR3 is TGCAGTGCTACTGGGGGAGAGGAGACCCAGTACTTC.

The V gene is TRBV2, the J gene TRBJ2-3; possible D gene TRBD2, 6 bases. Trimming removed 7 bases from V and 2 bases from J, with 7 bases in between. The CDR3 contains 12 residues. In germline, CDR1 is SNHLY, CDR2 FYNNEI. This chain's CDR3 is CASKLATDTQYF. CDR3 nucleotides: TGTGCCAGCAAACTAGCCACAGATACGCAGTATTTT. Together with reference TRBV2 and TRBJ2-3, the CDR3 gives the full variable domain: EPEVTQTPSHQVTQMGQEVILRCVPISNHLYFYWYRQILGQKVEFLVSFYNNEISEKSEIFDDQFSVERPDGSNFTLKIRSTKLEDSAMYFCASKLATDTQYFGPGTRLTVL.

The chain combines TRBV6-5 with TRBJ1-2; 12 bases line up with TRBD1. The CDR3 runs 15 residues. The junction had 4 bases not matched to a gene; V was cut back by 1 base and J by 7 bases. Germline loops: CDR1 MNHEY, CDR2 SVGAGI. CDR3 region: CASSYLGQGALGYTF. DNA of the CDR3: TGTGCCAGCAGTTACTTGGGACAGGGGGCGCTTGGCTACACCTTC.